Listed below are T cell receptor beta chains from one sample, sequenced in a study of T cell repertoires in cytomegalovirus infection. TCRdb re-derived calls from the reads in MiXCR, one entry per CDR3 protein. Of about 500,000 distinct CDR3 sequences listed, around 35% are singletons. What these receptors recognize is not known. Sequencing used cultured PBMCs, obtained from culture after CMV antigen stimulation. Every receptor here comes from a human donor in good health (CMV status not recorded). Some clones in this sample may be carry-over from other donors' samples. The CDR3 runs from the conserved cysteine through the conserved F or W. A D gene is named only where the DNA matches it firmly. For some rows the clone size is stated as once, few or many, or as a class when expanded; others skip it.

J gene | V gene | clone size | CDR3 length | D gene | CDR3 DNA | CDR3 protein
TRBJ2-5 | TRBV28 | NA | 19 | TRBD1 | TGTGCCAGCAGCTCATCCCCTGTCCGTTTTGGACAGGGGGAAGAGACCCAGTACTTC | CASSSSPVRFGQGEETQYF
TRBJ1-5 | TRBV6-4 | few | 13 | NA | TGTGCCAGCAGTGTGGAGGAAAATCAGCCCCAGCATTTT | CASSVEENQPQHF
TRBJ2-3 | TRBV5-4 | few | 17 | TRBD2 | TGTGCCAGCAGCGCCCCGGGGGCGGGAGGAAGGGCAGATACGCAGTATTTT | CASSAPGAGGRADTQYF
TRBJ1-6 | TRBV6-8 | NA | 16 | NA | TGTGCCAGCAGTAACCCTAGCCACGGAACCACTTCACCCCTCCACTTT | CASSNPSHGTTSPLHF
TRBJ1-2 | TRBV6-5 | few | 15 | TRBD1 | TGTGCCAGCAGTCGGGACAGCTGGAATCCTTATGGCTACACCTTC | CASSRDSWNPYGYTF
TRBJ2-1 | TRBV19 | NA | 15 | NA | TGTGCCAGTACCTCGCAGTGGAGCTCCTACAATGAGCAGTTCTTC | CASTSQWSSYNEQFF
TRBJ2-5 | TRBV2 | NA | 11 | NA | TGTGCCAGCAGTGAGCTCGGGACCCAGTACTTC | CASSELGTQYF
TRBJ1-3 | TRBV20-1 | NA | 15 | TRBD1 | TGCAGTGCTAGAGAATGGACAGGGCTTGGAAACACCATATATTTT | CSAREWTGLGNTIYF
TRBJ2-5 | TRBV4-2 | once | 15 | NA | TGTGCCAGCAGCCAAGGGCTAGCGCAGGTCGGAGCCCAGTACTTC | CASSQGLAQVGAQYF
TRBJ2-1 | TRBV4-2 | NA | 17 | NA | TGTGCCAGCAGCCAAGATTGGCGACGAGCAACCTACAATGAGCAGTTCTTC | CASSQDWRRATYNEQFF
TRBJ2-3 | TRBV7-2 | many | 17 | TRBD2 | TGTGCCAGCAGCTCAATCCGGGGGGGCGCGGTGCTTGATACGCAGTATTTT | CASSSIRGGAVLDTQYF
TRBJ2-2 | TRBV12-3/TRBV12-4 | few | 14 | NA | TGTGCCAGCAGTTTCACGGTGAACACCGGGGAGCTGTTTTTT | CASSFTVNTGELFF
TRBJ2-2 | TRBV2 | many | 15 | TRBD1 | TGTGCCAGCAGTCTCCGGGACAGGGGCACCGGGGAGCTGTTTTTT | CASSLRDRGTGELFF
TRBJ2-3 | TRBV7-2 | NA | 12 | NA | TGTGCCAGCATGGGGGGCTCCGATACGCAGTATTTT | CASMGGSDTQYF
TRBJ1-5 | TRBV2 | NA | 12 | NA | TGTGCCAGCGGCGTAGGGGATCAGCCCCAGCATTTT | CASGVGDQPQHF
TRBJ1-1 | TRBV7-6 | many | 14 | TRBD1 | TGTGCCAGCAGCCCAGGACAGGGTTACACTGAAGCTTTCTTT | CASSPGQGYTEAFF
TRBJ2-2 | TRBV7-2 | NA | 17 | NA | TGTGCCAGCAGCCCTGGCGAAGGGGTCCGCTTAGACGGGGAGCTGTTTTTT | CASSPGEGVRLDGELFF
TRBJ1-5 | TRBV6-1 | NA | 15 | TRBD1 | TGTGCCAGCGGGGGACAGGCCAATAGCAATCAGCCCCAGCATTTT | CASGGQANSNQPQHF
TRBJ2-6 | TRBV5-8 | NA | 17 | TRBD2 | TGTGCCAGCAGCTTGGTTCTAGCGGGAGGTGGGGCCAACGTCCTGACTTTC | CASSLVLAGGGANVLTF
TRBJ2-3 | TRBV7-2 | few | 16 | NA | TGTGCCAGCAGCTTACTCGGCACCCCTAGCACAGATACGCAGTATTTT | CASSLLGTPSTDTQYF
TRBJ2-1 | TRBV6-1 | NA | 15 | NA | TGTGCCAGCAGTGACTTTGAGGGAGGTTACAATGAGCAGTTCTTC | CASSDFEGGYNEQFF
TRBJ2-1 | TRBV2 | NA | 14 | TRBD2 | TGTGCCAGCAGTGAACTAGCGGGAAGAAGTGAGCAGTTCTTC | CASSELAGRSEQFF
TRBJ2-2 | TRBV3-1 | few | 14 | TRBD1 | TGTGCCAGCAGCCAAGGACAGGGGGCCGGGGAGCTGTTTTTT | CASSQGQGAGELFF
TRBJ2-1 | TRBV4-3 | NA | 17 | TRBD2 | TGCGCCAGCAGCCGAAGACTAGCGGGAGGAGATGGGAATGAGCAGTTCTTC | CASSRRLAGGDGNEQFF
TRBJ1-2 | TRBV19 | NA | 14 | TRBD1 | TGTGCCAGTAGTATAGCAGGGGGCAGCTATGGCTACACCTTC | CASSIAGGSYGYTF
TRBJ1-4 | TRBV7-9 | NA | 19 | NA | TGTGCCAGCAGCTTGTACCCAGCGGGGGCCCGATCTGAGTGGGAAAAACTGTTTTTT | CASSLYPAGARSEWEKLFF
TRBJ1-3 | TRBV12-3/TRBV12-4 | few | 15 | NA | TGTGCCAGCAGTTTACTCCATAGCTCTGGAAACACCATATATTTT | CASSLLHSSGNTIYF
TRBJ2-5 | TRBV11-2 | few | 13 | NA | TGTGCCAGCAGCTTTTGGGGGGAAGAGACCCAGTACTTC | CASSFWGEETQYF
TRBJ1-4 | TRBV15 | few | 12 | NA | TGTGCCACCAGCACAGACCCGGGAAAACTGTTTTTT | CATSTDPGKLFF
TRBJ2-1 | TRBV7-2 | few | 17 | TRBD2 | TGTGCCAGCAGCCCCCATCTAGCGGGAGGTACCTACAATGAGCAGTTCTTC | CASSPHLAGGTYNEQFF
TRBJ2-3 | TRBV7-2 | NA | 14 | NA | TGTGCCAGCAGCACAACACAGGGAAAGAGAACGCAGTATTTT | CASSTTQGKRTQYF
TRBJ1-2 | TRBV20-1 | NA | 16 | TRBD1 | TGCAGTGCTAGAGGTGGCACCGGGACAGGGACGCAAGGCTACACCTTC | CSARGGTGTGTQGYTF
TRBJ2-5 | TRBV7-2 | NA | 15 | NA | TGTGCCAGCAGCTTAGTGGCCAGCAGCCAAGAGACCCAGTACTTC | CASSLVASSQETQYF
TRBJ1-1 | TRBV6-8 | few | 14 | NA | TGTGCCAGCAGTTACAACAGGGTTAACACTGAAGCTTTCTTT | CASSYNRVNTEAFF
TRBJ1-2 | TRBV29-1 | NA | 12 | TRBD1 | TGCAGCGTCGATGACAGGGACTATGGCTACACCTTC | CSVDDRDYGYTF
TRBJ2-5 | TRBV7-2 | NA | 13 | NA | TGTGCCAGCAGCTTCGGATACCAAGAGACCCAGTACTTC | CASSFGYQETQYF
TRBJ2-7 | TRBV2 | few | 15 | TRBD1 | TGTGCCAGCAGCGATCCGGGACAGGGGGCTTACGAGCAGTACTTC | CASSDPGQGAYEQYF
TRBJ2-1 | TRBV27 | few | 17 | TRBD2 | TGTGCCAGCAGTGTCAGACTAGCGGGTACGCCCGTTAATGAGCAGTTCTTC | CASSVRLAGTPVNEQFF
TRBJ2-3 | TRBV7-2 | many | 17 | NA | TGTGCCAGCAGCTTAGGGACGCGGGCGGCTAGCACAGATACGCAGTATTTT | CASSLGTRAASTDTQYF
TRBJ2-7 | TRBV7-9 | NA | 14 | NA | TGTGCCAGCAGCGGAGTTCGAGGTGCCTACGAGCAGTACTTC | CASSGVRGAYEQYF
TRBJ2-2 | TRBV30 | NA | 13 | NA | TGTGCCTGGACCCCGTGGGACACCGGGGAGCTGTTTTTT | CAWTPWDTGELFF
TRBJ2-2 | TRBV7-2 | many | 15 | NA | TGTGCCAGCAGCTTACTGAACGCGAACACCGGGGAGCTGTTTTTT | CASSLLNANTGELFF
TRBJ2-3 | TRBV20-1 | NA | 17 | TRBD1 | TGCAGTGCTAGGGCTCCCCCGGGACAGGGGAGCACAGATACGCAGTATTTT | CSARAPPGQGSTDTQYF
TRBJ2-2 | TRBV27 | many | 14 | NA | TGTGCCAGCAAGCCCACGCTACACACCGGGGAGCTGTTTTTT | CASKPTLHTGELFF
TRBJ2-4 | TRBV7-2 | many | 16 | TRBD2 | TGTGCCAGCAGCTTTGCGGGAGGTGTGGCCAAAAACATTCAGTACTTC | CASSFAGGVAKNIQYF
TRBJ2-1 | TRBV24-1 | NA | 16 | TRBD2 | TGTGCCACCAGTGATGCACTAGCGGGAGAGTACAATGAGCAGTTCTTC | CATSDALAGEYNEQFF
TRBJ2-2 | TRBV11-2 | NA | 14 | NA | TGTGCCAGCAGCTTAGTTCGGGGAAACGGGGAGCTGTTTTTT | CASSLVRGNGELFF
TRBJ1-4 | TRBV7-2 | many | 15 | TRBD1 | TGTGCCAGCAGCGTAACAGGGGCAACTAATGAAAAACTGTTTTTT | CASSVTGATNEKLFF